These T cell receptor beta chains were read from a single sample in a study of T cells in Graves' hyperthyroidism and ophthalmopathy. TCRdb processed the multiplex PCR reads anew with MiXCR; each CDR3 protein has one entry. The data show about 840,000 distinct CDR3 sequences, 38% seen once. What was sequenced was blood. These receptors originate from a man younger than 35 with Graves' hyperthyroidism. Each CDR3 is given with its conserved first and last residue. D genes are given only for firm matches. Clone size is not always given. Where it is, it says once, few, many or a class for expanded clones.

size | J | V | D | DNA | CDR3
few | TRBJ2-7 | TRBV19 | NA | TGTGCCAGTAGTATGCCGACAGACAGTGCTTCTTCCTACGAGCAGTACTTC | CASSMPTDSASSYEQYF
NA | TRBJ1-5 | TRBV6-5 | NA | TGTGCCAGCAGTGAAACGGGGGCTAGGCAGCCCCAGCATTTT | CASSETGARQPQHF
many | TRBJ2-7 | TRBV2 | NA | TGTGCCAGCAGTTATGCAGGGTACGAGCAGTACTTC | CASSYAGYEQYF
few | TRBJ1-4 | TRBV14 | NA | TGTGCCAGCAGCCCTGGACGACGGTCCAATTTTGAAAAACTGTTTTTT | CASSPGRRSNFEKLFF
many | TRBJ1-5 | TRBV20-1 | NA | TGCAGTGCTAGAGAGGGGGGTATCAGCAATCAGCCCCAGCATTTT | CSAREGGISNQPQHF
few | TRBJ1-4 | TRBV12-3/TRBV12-4 | NA | TGTGCCACCACTGGGGGGGTCGGCGAAAAACTGTTTTTT | CATTGGVGEKLFF
NA | TRBJ1-4 | TRBV7-2 | TRBD1 | TGTGCCAGCAGCCCTGGACAGGCCGCCTTTTCAGAAACTAATGAAAAACTGTTTTTT | CASSPGQAAFSETNEKLFF
many | TRBJ2-7 | TRBV12-3/TRBV12-4 | NA | TGTGCCAGCAGTAGGTACTCCTACGAGCAGTACTTC | CASSRYSYEQYF
NA | TRBJ1-1 | TRBV25-1 | NA | TGTGCCAGCAGTCTAATAGAAACTGAAGCTTTCTTT | CASSLIETEAFF
once | TRBJ2-5 | TRBV5-5 | NA | TGTGCCAGCAGCTCGATACGGGGCAACCAAGAGACCCAGTACTTC | CASSSIRGNQETQYF
few | TRBJ2-5 | TRBV6-5 | NA | TGTGCCAGCAGTTACTCAGGGTTAGAGACCCAGTACTTC | CASSYSGLETQYF
few | TRBJ2-2 | TRBV2 | NA | TGTGCCAGCAGTTTAAAGGGCTGGGGCAGTAACACCGGGGAGCTGTTTTTT | CASSLKGWGSNTGELFF
NA | TRBJ2-7 | TRBV7-3 | NA | TGTGCCAGCAGCTTACTTGAGTACGAGCAGTACTTC | CASSLLEYEQYF
few | TRBJ1-1 | TRBV12-3/TRBV12-4 | NA | TGTGCCAGCAGTAACGACATGTTCGCGAGGTCTGAAGCTTTCTTT | CASSNDMFARSEAFF
many | TRBJ2-2 | TRBV29-1 | NA | TGCAGCGTGGAGTTCCGGGTCGGGGAGCTGTTTTTT | CSVEFRVGELFF
many | TRBJ1-1 | TRBV5-1 | NA | TGCGCCAGCAGCTTATCAGGCCTTGAAGCTTTCTTT | CASSLSGLEAFF
many | TRBJ1-5 | TRBV19 | TRBD1 | TGTGCCAGTAGTGGAAACAGGGGGTACAATCAGCCCCAGCATTTT | CASSGNRGYNQPQHF
NA | TRBJ2-7 | TRBV29-1 | NA | TGCAGCGTGGCGCCCTTAGGGTGGGAGCAGTACTTC | CSVAPLGWEQYF
many | TRBJ2-7 | TRBV25-1 | NA | TGTGCCAGCAGTGACCCGACATCATCCTACGAGCAGTACTTC | CASSDPTSSYEQYF
many | TRBJ2-2 | TRBV15 | NA | TGTGCCACCAGCAGGAAGGGAACCGGGGAGCTGTTTTTT | CATSRKGTGELFF
many | TRBJ1-2 | TRBV29-1 | NA | TGCAGCGCCGGGACTCAAGTCTATGGCTACACCTTC | CSAGTQVYGYTF
NA | TRBJ2-7 | TRBV29-1 | NA | TGCAGCGTTGAATTGGGCGGTGGCCTATACGAGCAGTACTTC | CSVELGGGLYEQYF
NA | TRBJ2-7 | TRBV5-8 | NA | TGTGCCAGCAGCTGGAGAGGGACGGAACCCTACGAGCAGTACTTC | CASSWRGTEPYEQYF
many | TRBJ2-7 | TRBV15 | NA | TGTGCCACCAGCAAAAGGCAGGGTTTTTGGAGTGAGCAGTACTTC | CATSKRQGFWSEQYF
many | TRBJ1-1 | TRBV29-1 | NA | TGCAGCGTTGAAAAAGGCCAGGGGAACACTGAAGCTTTCTTT | CSVEKGQGNTEAFF